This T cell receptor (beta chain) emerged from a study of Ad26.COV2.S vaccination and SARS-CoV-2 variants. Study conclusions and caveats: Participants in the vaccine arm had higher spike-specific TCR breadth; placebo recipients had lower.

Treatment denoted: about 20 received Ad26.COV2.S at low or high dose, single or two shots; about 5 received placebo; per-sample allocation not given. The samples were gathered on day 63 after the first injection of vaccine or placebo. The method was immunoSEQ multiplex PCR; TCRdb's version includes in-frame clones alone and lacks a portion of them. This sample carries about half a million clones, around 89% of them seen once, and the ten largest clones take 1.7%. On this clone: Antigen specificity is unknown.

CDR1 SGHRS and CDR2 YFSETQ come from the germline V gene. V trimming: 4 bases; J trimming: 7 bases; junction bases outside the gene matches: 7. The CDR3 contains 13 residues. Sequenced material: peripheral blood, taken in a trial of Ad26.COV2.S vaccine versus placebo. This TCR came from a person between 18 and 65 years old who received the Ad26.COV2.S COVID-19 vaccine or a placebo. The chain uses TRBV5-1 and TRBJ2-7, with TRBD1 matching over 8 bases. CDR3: CASSDRGLGEQYF. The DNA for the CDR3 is TGCGCCAGCAGCGACAGGGGATTAGGGGAGCAGTACTTC.